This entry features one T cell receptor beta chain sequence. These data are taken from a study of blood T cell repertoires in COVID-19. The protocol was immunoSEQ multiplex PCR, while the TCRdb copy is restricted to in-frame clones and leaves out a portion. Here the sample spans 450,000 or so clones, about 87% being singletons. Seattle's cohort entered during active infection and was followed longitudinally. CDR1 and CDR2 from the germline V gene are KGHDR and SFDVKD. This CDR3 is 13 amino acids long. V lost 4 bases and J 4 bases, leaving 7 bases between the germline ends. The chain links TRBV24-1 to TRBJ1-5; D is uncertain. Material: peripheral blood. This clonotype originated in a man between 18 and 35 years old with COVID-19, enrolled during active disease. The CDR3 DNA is TGTGCCACCAGTGAAGATCAGAATCAGCCCCAGCATTTT. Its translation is CATSEDQNQPQHF.